This is a list of T cell receptor beta chains from one sample in a study of radiation and T cells in renal cell carcinoma. Using immunoSEQ multiplex PCR, the repertoire was profiled, and TCRdb retains in-frame clones only, with some absent. The sample lists approximately 100,000 clones; 70% to 90% were seen once. The sequences come from blood, collected from a patient whose treatment included radiotherapy and nephrectomy. The receptor source for this set is a man aged 45-65 years with renal cell carcinoma. The CDR3 runs from the conserved cysteine through the conserved F or W. The D gene is left open where the match is weak.

V gene: TRBV19; D gene: .; CDR3 protein: CASSSSGGEKLFF
V gene: TRBV7-8; D gene: .; CDR3 protein: CASSLGSYEQYF
V gene: TRBV7-8; D gene: TRBD1; CDR3 protein: CASSSDRFNQPQHF
V gene: TRBV28; D gene: .; CDR3 protein: CASLISRDTATGELFF
V gene: TRBV28; D gene: .; CDR3 protein: CASSLWSLGTEAFF
V gene: TRBV7-9; D gene: .; CDR3 protein: CASSQNTIYF
V gene: TRBV28; D gene: .; CDR3 protein: CASSSAGLDKNTEAFF
V gene: TRBV29-1; D gene: .; CDR3 protein: CSAPRGSNENTEAFF
V gene: TRBV5-1; D gene: TRBD2; CDR3 protein: CASSFGLAGGIISYNEQFF
V gene: TRBV7-3; D gene: TRBD1; CDR3 protein: CASSLATGAEQYF
V gene: TRBV6-5; D gene: TRBD2; CDR3 protein: CASRTSGSFSGELFF
V gene: TRBV29-1; D gene: .; CDR3 protein: CSVSGTGNEQFF